Listed below are T cell receptor beta chains from one sample, sequenced in a study of blood T cells in healthy people across ages. TCRdb re-called the 5' RACE reads through MiXCR, storing one row per CDR3 protein. In the table there are fewer than 1,200,000 distinct CDR3 sequences, around 25% of which are singletons. This sample also belongs to another study, concerning T cells of mothers and their children.

The material sequenced was blood. The receptor set was obtained from a girl aged 2 to 9 in good health. The CDR3 runs from the conserved cysteine through the conserved F or W. The D gene is left open where the match is weak. Part of the rows lack a size; the others show once, few, many or a class for expanded clones.

V gene: TRBV7-3
J gene: TRBJ2-7
D gene: TRBD1
clone size: NA
CDR3 DNA: TGTGCCAGCACCGGACAGGGCTTCTCCTACGAGCAGTACTTC
CDR3 protein: CASTGQGFSYEQYF

V gene: TRBV7-9
J gene: TRBJ2-1
D gene: NA
clone size: NA
CDR3 DNA: TGTGCCAGCAGCCCCCTTGTAGCCGGGGAGCAGTTCTTC
CDR3 protein: CASSPLVAGEQFF

V gene: TRBV28
J gene: TRBJ1-2
D gene: NA
clone size: NA
CDR3 DNA: TGTGCCAGCAGTTGGGTACAAGGACACGGCTACACCTTC
CDR3 protein: CASSWVQGHGYTF

V gene: TRBV20-1
J gene: TRBJ2-1
D gene: NA
clone size: NA
CDR3 DNA: TGCAGTGCTAGTCGGGGACTCGAGTCCTACAATGAGCAGTTCTTC
CDR3 protein: CSASRGLESYNEQFF

V gene: TRBV12-3/TRBV12-4
J gene: TRBJ2-4
D gene: NA
clone size: NA
CDR3 DNA: TGTGCCAGCAGTTTCCCCATGGATATAGCCAAAAACATTCAGTACTTC
CDR3 protein: CASSFPMDIAKNIQYF

V gene: TRBV2
J gene: TRBJ2-7
D gene: NA
clone size: NA
CDR3 DNA: TGTGCCAGCATCCCCTCGGATAGTCTACGCGAGCAGTACTTC
CDR3 protein: CASIPSDSLREQYF

V gene: TRBV28
J gene: TRBJ1-1
D gene: NA
clone size: NA
CDR3 DNA: TGTGCCAGCGGAGAATGGGGCCCTAACACTGAAGCTTTCTTT
CDR3 protein: CASGEWGPNTEAFF

V gene: TRBV7-2
J gene: TRBJ2-5
D gene: TRBD2
clone size: few
CDR3 DNA: TGTGCCAGCAGCTTAGTAATGAGACTAGCGGGAGAAGGAGCAGAGACCCAGTACTTC
CDR3 protein: CASSLVMRLAGEGAETQYF

V gene: TRBV11-2
J gene: TRBJ2-5
D gene: NA
clone size: NA
CDR3 DNA: TGTGCCAGCAGCTTATTCGGGGGTTCGGCCCAGTACTTC
CDR3 protein: CASSLFGGSAQYF

V gene: TRBV12-3/TRBV12-4
J gene: TRBJ2-1
D gene: TRBD2
clone size: NA
CDR3 DNA: TGTGCCAGCAGTGGTTATAGCGGGGGATCCGATGAGCAGTTCTTC
CDR3 protein: CASSGYSGGSDEQFF

V gene: TRBV4-3
J gene: TRBJ1-5
D gene: NA
clone size: NA
CDR3 DNA: TGCGCCAGCACGCCCCGAATCGGTCATCAGCCCCAGCATTTT
CDR3 protein: CASTPRIGHQPQHF

V gene: TRBV12-3/TRBV12-4
J gene: TRBJ1-5
D gene: TRBD1
clone size: NA
CDR3 DNA: TGTGCCAGCAGTTTACCGGACAGGGCTAATCAGCCCCAGCATTTT
CDR3 protein: CASSLPDRANQPQHF

V gene: TRBV20-1
J gene: TRBJ2-1
D gene: NA
clone size: NA
CDR3 DNA: TGCAGTGCTGAGCAGTCAAGCTCCTACAATGAGCAGTTCTTC
CDR3 protein: CSAEQSSSYNEQFF

V gene: TRBV12-3/TRBV12-4
J gene: TRBJ2-5
D gene: NA
clone size: few
CDR3 DNA: TGTGCCAGCAGTTTTGAGCCCCGGGACACGGAGGGGGAGACCCAGTACTTC
CDR3 protein: CASSFEPRDTEGETQYF

V gene: TRBV27
J gene: TRBJ2-7
D gene: NA
clone size: NA
CDR3 DNA: TGTGCCAGCAAGATTGCGGGGGCCGGGGAGCAGTACTTC
CDR3 protein: CASKIAGAGEQYF

V gene: TRBV9
J gene: TRBJ2-1
D gene: TRBD2
clone size: NA
CDR3 DNA: TGTGCCAGCAGTATCTGGACTAGCGGGAATGAGCAGTTCTTC
CDR3 protein: CASSIWTSGNEQFF

V gene: TRBV12-3/TRBV12-4
J gene: TRBJ2-3
D gene: TRBD2
clone size: NA
CDR3 DNA: TGTGCCAGCAGCCTGTGGGTAGCGGGGATCACAGATACGCAGTATTTT
CDR3 protein: CASSLWVAGITDTQYF

V gene: TRBV4-1
J gene: TRBJ1-3
D gene: TRBD1
clone size: NA
CDR3 DNA: TGCGCCAGCAGCCGCGGACAGGGGGCGAAAAACACCATATATTTT
CDR3 protein: CASSRGQGAKNTIYF

V gene: TRBV4-1
J gene: TRBJ1-1
D gene: NA
clone size: NA
CDR3 DNA: TGCGCCAGCAGCCAAGGGACGGCTTCTAACACTGAAGCTTTCTTT
CDR3 protein: CASSQGTASNTEAFF

V gene: TRBV2
J gene: TRBJ1-5
D gene: NA
clone size: few
CDR3 DNA: TGTGCCAGCAAAAGCGATAGCAATCAGCCCCAGCATTTT
CDR3 protein: CASKSDSNQPQHF

V gene: TRBV7-3
J gene: TRBJ2-7
D gene: TRBD2
clone size: NA
CDR3 DNA: TGTGCCAGCAGCTTTTACGCGGGAGGAACCTACGAGCAGTACTTC
CDR3 protein: CASSFYAGGTYEQYF

V gene: TRBV6-6
J gene: TRBJ1-4
D gene: NA
clone size: NA
CDR3 DNA: TGTGCCAGCAGTTCTCCGACACAGCATTTCGATGAAAAACTGTTTTTT
CDR3 protein: CASSSPTQHFDEKLFF

V gene: TRBV7-6
J gene: TRBJ2-6
D gene: NA
clone size: few
CDR3 DNA: TGTGCCAGCAGCTTGGCAGGGCCGCGCTCTGGGGCCAACGTCCTGACTTTC
CDR3 protein: CASSLAGPRSGANVLTF

V gene: TRBV6-5
J gene: TRBJ2-7
D gene: TRBD1
clone size: few
CDR3 DNA: TGTGCCAGCAGTCCCGGGGACAGACCCCACGAGCAGTACTTC
CDR3 protein: CASSPGDRPHEQYF

V gene: TRBV27
J gene: TRBJ2-3
D gene: NA
clone size: many
CDR3 DNA: TGTGCCAGCAGTGGCTGGGGGAGTTATACGCAGTATTTT
CDR3 protein: CASSGWGSYTQYF

V gene: TRBV2
J gene: TRBJ2-1
D gene: NA
clone size: NA
CDR3 DNA: TGTGCCAGCAGCGGCGGGAATGCGGGTGAGCAGTTCTTC
CDR3 protein: CASSGGNAGEQFF

V gene: TRBV20-1
J gene: TRBJ1-1
D gene: NA
clone size: NA
CDR3 DNA: TGCGGCCCTAAGAGGGGGGGCACTGAAGCTTTCTTT
CDR3 protein: CGPKRGGTEAFF

V gene: TRBV9
J gene: TRBJ2-5
D gene: NA
clone size: NA
CDR3 DNA: TGTGCCAGCAGCGTAGATGGCAGTTTGCGAGAGACCCAGTACTTC
CDR3 protein: CASSVDGSLRETQYF

V gene: TRBV25-1
J gene: TRBJ2-3
D gene: TRBD2
clone size: few
CDR3 DNA: TGTGCCAGCAGTGAAGTAGGGTTTCATCGGGAGGGATACACAGATACGCAGTATTTT
CDR3 protein: CASSEVGFHREGYTDTQYF

V gene: TRBV29-1
J gene: TRBJ1-1
D gene: NA
clone size: NA
CDR3 DNA: TGCAGCGTCCCGGGACCGAACACTGAAGCTTTCTTT
CDR3 protein: CSVPGPNTEAFF

V gene: TRBV5-1
J gene: TRBJ2-3
D gene: TRBD2
clone size: NA
CDR3 DNA: TGCGCCAGCAGCGCGGCTCTAGCGGGCCTCACAGATACGCAGTATTTT
CDR3 protein: CASSAALAGLTDTQYF

V gene: TRBV3-1
J gene: TRBJ1-5
D gene: NA
clone size: few
CDR3 DNA: TGTGCCAGCAGCGAGCAGTGGGGTCAGCCCCAGCATTTT
CDR3 protein: CASSEQWGQPQHF

V gene: TRBV24-1
J gene: TRBJ2-5
D gene: TRBD1
clone size: NA
CDR3 DNA: TGTGCCACCAGTGACGGACAGGGAGTAAGGGAGACCCAGTACTTC
CDR3 protein: CATSDGQGVRETQYF

V gene: TRBV5-1
J gene: TRBJ1-6
D gene: NA
clone size: few
CDR3 DNA: TGCGCCAGCAGCAAGGGGGATTCACCCCTCCACTTT
CDR3 protein: CASSKGDSPLHF

V gene: TRBV20-1
J gene: TRBJ2-3
D gene: NA
clone size: few
CDR3 DNA: TGCAGTGCCCTATGGGGAGATACGCAGTATTTT
CDR3 protein: CSALWGDTQYF

V gene: TRBV20-1
J gene: TRBJ2-7
D gene: TRBD2
clone size: many
CDR3 DNA: TGCAGTGCTAGAGGGGGCGGGAGCTACGAGCAGTACTTC
CDR3 protein: CSARGGGSYEQYF

V gene: TRBV2
J gene: TRBJ2-7
D gene: NA
clone size: few
CDR3 DNA: TGTGCCAGCCAACCGCGTGGCGAGCAGTACTTC
CDR3 protein: CASQPRGEQYF

V gene: TRBV28
J gene: TRBJ1-5
D gene: NA
clone size: NA
CDR3 DNA: TGTGCCAGCAGTCAGGGATTTCAGGGTCCGGCCGGTTTTTATCAGCCCCAGCATTTT
CDR3 protein: CASSQGFQGPAGFYQPQHF

V gene: TRBV20-1
J gene: TRBJ2-1
D gene: NA
clone size: few
CDR3 DNA: TGCAGTGCTAGGGACAGTTTAGCGGTCTCCTACAATGAGCAGTTCTTC
CDR3 protein: CSARDSLAVSYNEQFF

V gene: TRBV28
J gene: TRBJ2-7
D gene: TRBD2
clone size: NA
CDR3 DNA: TGTGCCAGCAACCGACTAGCGGGCAACTACGAGCAGTACTTC
CDR3 protein: CASNRLAGNYEQYF

V gene: TRBV28
J gene: TRBJ2-1
D gene: NA
clone size: NA
CDR3 DNA: TGTGCCAGCAGTTTGTGGGACGACAGCTACAATGAGCAGTTCTTC
CDR3 protein: CASSLWDDSYNEQFF

V gene: TRBV9
J gene: TRBJ1-1
D gene: NA
clone size: NA
CDR3 DNA: TGTGCCAGCAGCGCCCTAACCGGGACTGCCACTGAAGCTTTCTTT
CDR3 protein: CASSALTGTATEAFF

V gene: TRBV7-8
J gene: TRBJ2-3
D gene: TRBD2
clone size: NA
CDR3 DNA: TGTGCCAGCAGCTTAGAGGGAGGGGTAGCGGGGCATACGCAGTATTTT
CDR3 protein: CASSLEGGVAGHTQYF

V gene: TRBV7-2
J gene: TRBJ2-5
D gene: NA
clone size: few
CDR3 DNA: TGTGCCAGCAGCTTAACCGGTGACAAAGAGACCCAGTACTTC
CDR3 protein: CASSLTGDKETQYF

V gene: TRBV12-3/TRBV12-4
J gene: TRBJ2-3
D gene: NA
clone size: few
CDR3 DNA: TGTGCCAGCAGTAAACGGGACACAGATACGCAGTATTTT
CDR3 protein: CASSKRDTDTQYF

V gene: TRBV27
J gene: TRBJ1-5
D gene: NA
clone size: few
CDR3 DNA: TGTGCCAGCAGTTTATTCAGGTCGGGGCAGCCCCAGCATTTT
CDR3 protein: CASSLFRSGQPQHF

V gene: TRBV7-9
J gene: TRBJ1-1
D gene: NA
clone size: few
CDR3 DNA: TGTGCCAGCAGCTCCCCGACAGCATTAAACACTGAAGCTTTCTTT
CDR3 protein: CASSSPTALNTEAFF

V gene: TRBV11-2
J gene: TRBJ1-5
D gene: NA
clone size: few
CDR3 DNA: TGTGCCAGCAGCTTAGTTATTGATCAGCCCCAGCATTTT
CDR3 protein: CASSLVIDQPQHF